The subject of this entry is one TCR beta chain. This sample is part of a study of T cell changes during pregnancy in multiple sclerosis. Here immunoSEQ multiplex PCR was the method, and the copy in TCRdb shows in-frame clones only, minus some. The sample holds about 80,000 clones, 89% seen once. The CDR3 totals 15 residues. Trimming took off 5 bases at V and 8 bases at J, with 18 bases between the two ends. Germline assignment: CDR1 MNHEY and CDR2 SVGAGI. The chain links TRBV6-5 to TRBJ1-4; tentatively, D is TRBD1 (6 bases). Here the sequenced sample was peripheral blood, taken before pregnancy. This receptor was identified in a female donor with multiple sclerosis, enrolled in a pregnancy study. The CDR3 region is CASSASTGPGEKLFF. The DNA of the CDR3 is TGTGCCAGCAGTGCCTCCACAGGGCCTGGCGAAAAACTGTTTTTT.